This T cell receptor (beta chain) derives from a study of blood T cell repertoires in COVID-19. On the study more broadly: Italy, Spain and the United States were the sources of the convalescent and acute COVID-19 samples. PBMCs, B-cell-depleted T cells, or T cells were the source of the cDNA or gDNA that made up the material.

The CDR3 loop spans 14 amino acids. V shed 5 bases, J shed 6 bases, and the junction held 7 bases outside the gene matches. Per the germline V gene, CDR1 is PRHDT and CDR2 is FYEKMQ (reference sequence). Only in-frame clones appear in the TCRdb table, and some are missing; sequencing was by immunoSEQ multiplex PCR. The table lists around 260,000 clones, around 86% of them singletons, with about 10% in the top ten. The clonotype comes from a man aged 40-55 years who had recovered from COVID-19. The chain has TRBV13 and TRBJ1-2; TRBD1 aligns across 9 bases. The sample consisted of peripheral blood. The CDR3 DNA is TGTGCCAGCAGCCGTGGTAGGGACAGGGATGGCTACACCTTC. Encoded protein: CASSRGRDRDGYTF.